The clone carrying this T cell receptor (beta chain) was observed a single time. Germline V gives CDR1 WSHSY, CDR2 SAAADI. Trimming shortened V by 4 bases and J by 8 bases, and 11 bases separated the two germline ends. This CDR3 region has 12 residues. This sample was taken from a study of shared clonotypes between healthy human individuals. Several immunoSEQ plates received, in even portions, the genomic DNA of each subset. Using immunoSEQ multiplex PCR, the repertoire was profiled, and TCRdb retains in-frame clones only, with some absent. Of 1.4 million or so clones in the sample, about 98.5% were seen once.

The receptor's source is a man aged 25-45 years in good health. V usage is TRBV10-2 and J usage is TRBJ1-2; no firm D call. Input material: naive CD4+ T cells sorted from blood. The subset denotes: CD45RA+ positively selected. This CDR3 reads CASSVAGIGYTF. In DNA, the CDR3 is TGCGCCAGCAGTGTCGCGGGTATCGGCTACACCTTC.